This T cell receptor (beta chain) was sequenced in a study of PD-1 blockade in classical Hodgkin lymphoma. The time point here: newly diagnosed, previously untreated cHL patient sample. Out of thawed PBMCs, magnetic negative selection purified CD4+ T cells. Comparison samples consisted of PBMCs from newly diagnosed, untreated classical Hodgkin lymphoma. Remarks on this clone: The antigen is unknown.

Per germline, CDR1 LGHNT and CDR2 FRNRAP. This CDR3 has 13 residues. Trimming pared 3 bases from V and 0 bases from J, leaving 2 bases between. Assay used: immunoSEQ multiplex PCR; TCRdb lists only in-frame clones, some missing. The repertoire holds 30,000 to 40,000 clones, with around 89% as singletons. Study-wide findings and caveats: Baseline TCR diversity was reportedly lower in newly diagnosed patients than in healthy donors. It was reported as lower still in relapsed/refractory patients.

Sequenced: CD4+ T cells from blood. The chain joins TRBV12-5 to TRBJ2-2; D remains unclear. The receptor was derived from a human donor with classical Hodgkin lymphoma. The CDR3 DNA sequence: TGTGCTAGTGGTTTCCCGAACACCGGGGAGCTGTTTTTT. This codes for CASGFPNTGELFF.